The clone carrying this TCR beta chain was counted once. These data come from a study of shared clonotypes between healthy human individuals. Whole-study context: Two women and a few men aged 18 to 49 served as donors.

The donor population consisted of healthy HIV-negative adults with no recent acute infections or vaccinations. Sequencing used immunoSEQ multiplex PCR; TCRdb keeps in-frame clones, though not all of them. The sample shows 490,000 or so clones, around 78% of them seen only once. Material: PBMCs. The sequence derives from a woman in her 40s in good health. Some clones in this sample may be carry-over from other donors' samples.

As DNA, the CDR3 is TGTGCCATCGCCAAGGGACAGGGGGGGGTCTATGAGCAGTTCTTC. It encodes CAIAKGQGGVYEQFF. The V call is TRBV10-3, the J call TRBJ2-1, with TRBD1 matching over 11 bases. After removal of 8 bases from V and 8 bases from J, the junction contained 11 bases not matched to a gene. Germline CDR1 is ENHRY and CDR2 is SYGVKD. This CDR3 is 15 amino acids long.